This paragraph reports one T cell receptor (beta chain). Its antigen is as yet unknown. The data originate from a study of T-cell memory formation after mild COVID-19. Study-level results: Pre-infection memory contained some responding clones, which suggested that cross-reactive memory had joined.

TCR alpha and TCR beta cDNA libraries carrying sample barcodes and UMIs were produced by 5'RACE using constant-segment primers. MiXCR was run by TCRdb on the 5' RACE reads, yielding one entry per CDR3 protein. The sample contains about 540,000 distinct CDR3 sequences, 20% of which appear only once. This TCR derives from an adult woman who had mild COVID-19 (a few samples of this study predate the infection). Cell type and time point are not known. The sample was PBMCs or a T cell subset sorted from them (not recorded which).

The CDR3 loop is CASLPIAAYSYNEQFF. CDR3 coding DNA: TGTGCCAGCTTACCTATAGCGGCCTACTCCTACAATGAGCAGTTCTTC. The chain couples TRBV6-5 to TRBJ2-1; D might be TRBD2 (6 bases). Trimming left V 8 bases short and J 0 bases short, with 17 bases between. This CDR3 has 16 residues. CDR1 MNHEY and CDR2 SVGAGI come from the germline V gene.